These 14 T cell receptor beta chains share one sample of origin, sequenced in a study of T cell changes during pregnancy in multiple sclerosis (dated by TCRdb to the late 2010s). Preparation of the library involved the immunoSEQ multiplex PCR assay. The table was pulled from immuneACCESS by TCRdb, which kept in-frame rearrangements only. Such tables lose some clones; where checked, under half of the loss comes from unresolved V genes, and the rest has no known cause. The sample contains about 17,000 clones, 70% to 90% of them found a single time. 8.5% to 10% of the sample is held by the ten biggest clonotypes. This specimen consisted of CD8+ T cells from peripheral blood mononuclear cells, obtained after pregnancy. These receptors came from a female donor with multiple sclerosis, enrolled in a pregnancy study.

The chain couples TRBV18 to TRBJ2-2, with a tentative D call TRBD1 (6 bases). The CDR3 spans 15 residues. Germline V gene lookup returns CDR1 KGHSH and CDR2 LQKENI. V lost 2 bases and J lost 6, with 13 bases in between. The CDR3 nucleotides are TGTGCCAGCTCACCAGACGGGACAACACCCGGGGAGCTGTTTTTT. Protein: CASSPDGTTPGELFF. Together with reference TRBV18 and TRBJ2-2, the CDR3 gives the full variable domain: NAGVMQNPRHLVRRRGQEARLRCSPMKGHSHVYWYRQLPEEGLKFMVYLQKENIIDESGMPKERFSAEFPKEGPSILRIQQVVRGDSAAYFCASSPDGTTPGELFFGEGSRLTVL.

This sequence joins TRBV5-4 and TRBJ2-5, with unresolved D. This CDR3 has 13 residues. V was pared by 4 bases and J by 3 bases, with 10 bases between. Looked up from germline, CDR1 is SGHNT and CDR2 is YYREEE (reference sequence). The CDR3 sequence: CASSPRLEETQYF. In DNA, the CDR3 is TGTGCCAGCAGCCCCAGGCTGGAAGAGACCCAGTACTTC. The complete variable domain, with remaining parts taken from reference TRBV5-4 and TRBJ2-5, reads ETGVTQSPTHLIKTRGQQVTLRCSSQSGHNTVSWYQQALGQGPQFIFQYYREEENGRGNFPPRFSGLQFPNYSSELNVNALELDDSALYLCASSPRLEETQYFGPGTRLLVL.

This rearrangement joins TRBV30 to TRBJ1-5; D might be TRBD1 (5 bases). Trimming took 3 bases from V and 7 from J, leaving 13 bases between them. Germline V gives CDR1 GTSNPN, CDR2 SVGIG (reference sequence). This CDR3 comprises 13 residues. CDR3 DNA: TGTGCCTGGAGGAAAGGGGAGGGGCAGCCCCAGCATTTT. Its protein product is CAWRKGEGQPQHF.

This sequence joins TRBV7-3 and TRBJ2-2; D possibly corresponds to TRBD2 (6 bases). V was clipped by 5 bases and J by 1 base, with 11 bases between them. Germline V gene sequence: CDR1 SGHTA, CDR2 FQGTGA. This CDR3 is built from 15 residues. For the CDR3, the DNA is TGTGCCAGCAGCCTGGAGGGGCAGAACACCGGGGAGCTGTTTTTT. Its protein product is CASSLEGQNTGELFF. Using reference TRBV7-3 and TRBJ2-2 for the parts outside the CDR3, the full variable domain is GAGVSQTPSNKVTEKGKYVELRCDPISGHTALYWYRQSLGQGPEFLIYFQGTGAADDSGLPNDRFFAVRPEGSVSTLKIQRTERGDSAVYLCASSLEGQNTGELFFGEGSRLTVL.

The genes are TRBV10-3 and TRBJ1-5; TRBD1 matches 7 bases. Germline CDR1 and CDR2: ENHRY and SYGVKD. The CDR3 runs to 15 residues. V was pared by 4 bases and J by 2 bases, with 5 bases of the junction left unmatched. This chain's CDR3 is CAISAGTDGNQPQHF. The DNA for the CDR3 is TGTGCCATCAGTGCGGGGACAGACGGCAATCAGCCCCAGCATTTT.

This clone came up a few times. The chain carries TRBV4-3 and TRBJ1-5; 9 nucleotides line up with TRBD1. Germline loops: CDR1 LGHNA, CDR2 YSLEER. The CDR3 has 14 residues. The J segment lost 5 bases and the V segment lost 1 base, leaving 0 bases of the junction unmatched. CDR3 sequence (DNA): TGCGCCAGCAGCCAAGGACAGGGGGATCAGCCCCAGCATTTT. Translation gives CASSQGQGDQPQHF.

This clone is medium-sized. This chain's CDR3 is CASSLFGTGGSLVEKLFF. DNA for the CDR3: TGTGCCAGCAGTTTATTTGGGACAGGTGGCTCTCTTGTTGAAAAACTGTTTTTT. The genes are TRBV28 and TRBJ1-4; 8 bases line up with TRBD1. There are 18 residues in the CDR3. The trim removed 1 base at V and 7 bases at J, leaving 14 bases unmatched. Germline CDR1 and CDR2: MDHEN and SYDVKM. The full variable domain, with the rest looked up from reference TRBV28 and TRBJ1-4, is DVKVTQSSRYLVKRTGEKVFLECVQDMDHENMFWYRQDPGLGLRLIYFSYDVKMKEKGDIPEGYSVSREKKERFSLILESASTNQTSMYLCASSLFGTGGSLVEKLFFGSGTQLSVL.

Comment on this clone: The sample carries other DNA sequences with the same CDR3. The chain is built from TRBV5-1 and TRBJ2-7; no firm D call. Trimming left V 4 bases short and J 1 base short, with 9 bases between. Germline CDR1 and CDR2: SGHRS and YFSETQ. This CDR3 spans 13 amino acids. Here the CDR3 DNA reads TGCGCCAGCAGCCCTACCGAGTCCTACGAGCAGTACTTC. It is translated as CASSPTESYEQYF. Based on the CDR3 plus reference TRBV5-1 and TRBJ2-7, the full variable domain is KAGVTQTPRYLIKTRGQQVTLSCSPISGHRSVSWYQQTPGQGLQFLFEYFSETQRNKGNFPGRFSGRQFSNSRSEMNVSTLELGDSALYLCASSPTESYEQYFGPGTRLTVT.

CDR3 nucleotide sequence: TGTGCCAGCAGTGAACGTATAGCGGGAGGGCCTGGCAATGAGCAGTTCTTC. Its protein product is CASSERIAGGPGNEQFF. The chain employs TRBV6-1 and TRBJ2-1, with TRBD2 identical over 11 bases. The CDR3 consists of 17 residues. Unmatched junction bases numbered 9, after V lost 2 bases and J lost 6 bases. Germline loops: CDR1 MNHNS, CDR2 SASEGT.

The sample holds a few counts of this clone. The germline gene is not matched at one end of the junction; a read error may be the cause. V and J are TRBV5-6 and TRBJ1-2, with TRBD1 matching over 9 bases. The germline gives CDR1 SGHDT, CDR2 YYEEEE. The CDR3 covers 15 residues. The CDR3 nucleotides are TGTGCCAGCACCTTGGTTCGGGACAGGGATACTGGCTACACCTTC. This sequence encodes CASTLVRDRDTGYTF. Full variable domain (remainder filled in from reference TRBV5-6 and TRBJ1-2): DAGVTQSPTHLIKTRGQQVTLRCSPKSGHDTVSWYQQALGQGPQFIFQYYEEEERQRGNFPDRFSGHQFPNYSSELNVNALLLGDSALYLCASTLVRDRDTGYTFGSGTRLTVV.

DNA for the CDR3: TGTGCCAGCAGTTCCCGACAGGGGAGAAAGACCCAGTACTTC. This gives the protein CASSSRQGRKTQYF. This chain uses TRBV27 with TRBJ2-5; 8 bases match TRBD1. Germline CDR1 is MNHEY and CDR2 is SMNVEV (reference sequence). There are 14 residues in the CDR3. J was trimmed by 6 bases and V by 4 bases; bases with no gene match: 7.

The CDR3 nucleotides are TGTGCCAGTAGTATCCGTCAGGGGCGATTAAATCAGCCCCAGCATTTT. Translating gives CASSIRQGRLNQPQHF. The chain recombines TRBV19 with TRBJ1-5; TRBD1 might be the D (6 bases). Trimming shortened V by 3 bases and J by 4 bases, and 16 bases separated the two germline ends. The CDR3 length is 16 residues. CDR1 and CDR2 from the germline V gene are LNHDA and SQIVND (reference sequence).

V is TRBV18 and J is TRBJ1-2; D gene ambiguous. Germline lookup yields CDR1 KGHSH and CDR2 LQKENI. Between the trimmed V and J ends, which lost 3 bases and 4 bases, there was a span of 18 bases. The CDR3 sequence is 16 residues long. CDR3 sequence reads: CASSPPGIDAGYGYTF. CDR3 nucleotides: TGTGCCAGCTCACCCCCGGGAATAGACGCAGGCTATGGCTACACCTTC.

V usage is TRBV10-1 and J usage is TRBJ2-3; D may be TRBD2 (5 bases). V was cut by 9 bases and J by 0 bases, with 28 bases left in between. In germline, CDR1 is WNHNN, CDR2 SYGVQD (reference sequence). The CDR3 is 19 residues long. CDR3 DNA: TGCGCCAGTAACTATGGGGTCGGGATTGGGATTCTAAGCACAGATACGCAGTATTTT. Amino acid sequence: CASNYGVGIGILSTDTQYF.